Following are 19 T cell receptor beta chains from one sample sequenced in a study of cytomegalovirus exposure and HLA in healthy donors. A multiplex PCR was run with 60 Vbeta primers and 13 Jbeta primers. The protocol was immunoSEQ multiplex PCR, while the TCRdb copy is restricted to in-frame clones and leaves out a portion. The sample consists of over 150,000 clones, approximately 77% of them appearing once. The sequenced sample consisted of PBMCs. Every receptor here comes from a man in his thirties or forties in good health and CMV-seropositive.

This clone turned up a few times. V and J are TRBV19 and TRBJ2-7, with 11 nucleotides matching TRBD1. The CDR3 totals 15 residues. CDR1 is LNHDA, CDR2 SQIVND, per germline (reference sequence). J was trimmed by 4 bases and V by 3 bases; bases with no gene match: 5. The CDR3 region is CASSITGQGVYEQYF. The CDR3 DNA follows: TGTGCCAGTAGTATCACGGGACAGGGGGTTTACGAGCAGTACTTC. The variable domain in full, completed from reference TRBV19 and TRBJ2-7, reads DGGITQSPKYLFRKEGQNVTLSCEQNLNHDAMYWYRQDPGQGLRLIYYSQIVNDFQKGDIAEGYSVSREKKESFPLTVTSAQKNPTAFYLCASSITGQGVYEQYFGPGTRLTVT.

The CDR3 here is CASSPGLAGGHNTGELFF. CDR3 bases: TGTGCCAGCAGCCCGGGACTAGCGGGGGGTCACAACACCGGGGAGCTGTTTTTT. The chain links TRBV7-3 to TRBJ2-2; 15 bases match TRBD2. The V and J ends lost 5 bases and 2 bases, in that order; junction bases with no gene match: 6. The CDR3 consists of 18 residues. Germline loops: CDR1 SGHTA, CDR2 FQGTGA.

This rearrangement joins TRBV19 to TRBJ1-5; 9 bases are shared with TRBD1. J gave up 5 bases and V 6 bases, and 5 bases lay outside the gene matches. The CDR3 contains 14 residues. The germline V gene has CDR1 LNHDA and CDR2 SQIVND (reference sequence). The CDR3: CASRDGQGYQPQHF. The CDR3 DNA is TGTGCCAGTAGGGACGGACAGGGGTATCAGCCCCAGCATTTT.

This chain connects TRBV27 to TRBJ1-4; 7 bases are a match to TRBD1. Germline V CDR1 and CDR2: MNHEY, SMNVEV (reference sequence). The CDR3 loop spans 17 amino acids. V was clipped by 5 bases and J by 0 bases; unmatched bases: 9. This CDR3 reads CASSRGPGGPTNEKLFF. Here the CDR3 DNA reads TGTGCCAGCAGTCGCGGACCAGGGGGTCCAACTAATGAAAAACTGTTTTTT.

The chain employs TRBV28 and TRBJ2-7, with 8 bases matching TRBD2. Trimming removed 1 base from V and 6 bases from J; junction bases left unmatched: 8. Per the germline V gene, CDR1 is MDHEN and CDR2 is SYDVKM. This CDR3 is built from 15 residues. The CDR3 nucleotides read TGTGCCAGCAGTTTATATGGGACTAGGATGAGCGAGCAGTACTTC. Its protein is CASSLYGTRMSEQYF.

This rearrangement joins TRBV2 to TRBJ2-7, with D hard to call. Germline assignment: CDR1 SNHLY and CDR2 FYNNEI. The CDR3 spans 12 residues. The V end lost 7 bases, the J end lost 1 base, and 8 bases lay between the germline ends. CDR3 in amino acids: CASTSDSYEQYF. In DNA, the CDR3 is TGTGCCAGCACGAGTGATTCCTACGAGCAGTACTTC.

The J gene is TRBJ2-7, the V gene TRBV9, with D possibly matching TRBD2 (5 bases). The germline V and J ends were trimmed by 3 bases and 2 bases, with 12 bases remaining between them. CDR1 is SGDLS, CDR2 YYNGEE, per germline. CDR3 size: 14 residues. The chain's CDR3 is CASSATRFPYEQYF. DNA of the CDR3: TGTGCCAGCAGCGCCACTAGATTTCCCTACGAGCAGTACTTC.

The rearrangement links TRBV4-3 to TRBJ2-7, with a tentative D call TRBD2 (7 bases). This CDR3 spans 14 amino acids. Germline values: CDR1 LGHNA, CDR2 YSLEER. Trimming left V 4 bases short and J 5 bases short, with 15 bases between. This CDR3 reads CASSPRGGGNEQYF. The CDR3 DNA reads TGCGCCAGCAGCCCCCGGGGAGGGGGTAACGAGCAGTACTTC.

The V call is TRBV27, the J call TRBJ1-6; 9 nucleotides match TRBD1. V lost 7 bases, J lost 5 bases, and 18 bases stayed unmatched. Germline V gives CDR1 MNHEY, CDR2 SMNVEV (reference sequence). The length of the CDR3 is 19 residues. The CDR3 loop is CASNRAGTGFMGNNSPLHF. The CDR3 DNA is TGTGCCAGCAACAGAGCGGGGACAGGGTTTATGGGGAATAATTCACCCCTCCACTTT.

The chain recombines TRBV5-1 with TRBJ1-5, with TRBD1 matching 11 bases. Trimming cost V 4 bases and J 6 bases; bases outside gene matches: 6. CDR3 length: 15 residues. Germline V gives CDR1 SGHRS, CDR2 YFSETQ. The CDR3 is CASSRTGGVGQPQHF. DNA for the CDR3: TGCGCCAGCAGCAGGACAGGGGGCGTCGGTCAGCCCCAGCATTTT.

This sequence joins TRBV28 and TRBJ2-7, with 9 bases lining up with TRBD1. Germline loops: CDR1 MDHEN, CDR2 SYDVKM. V was clipped by 8 bases and J by 0 bases; unmatched bases: 8. The CDR3 loop spans 15 amino acids. The CDR3 loop reads CASFPGTGSSYEQYF. The CDR3 nucleotides read TGTGCCAGCTTCCCCGGGACAGGGAGCTCCTACGAGCAGTACTTC.

This clone was observed once. The chain recombines TRBV9 with TRBJ2-7, with TRBD1 identical over 7 bases. The CDR3 length is 14 residues. Trimming took 4 bases from V and 0 from J; bases not matched to a gene: 4. From germline, CDR1 is SGDLS and CDR2 YYNGEE. The CDR3: CASSPRGSSYEQYF. DNA of the CDR3: TGTGCCAGCAGCCCCAGGGGGTCCTCCTACGAGCAGTACTTC.

V gene TRBV2 combines with J gene TRBJ1-4, with D uncertain. V was pared by 1 base and J by 5 bases, with 11 bases between. This CDR3 has 15 residues. CDR1 SNHLY and CDR2 FYNNEI come from the germline V gene. Written as DNA, the CDR3 is TGTGCCAGCAGTGAAGGGTCGGTGAAAAATGAAAAACTGTTTTTT. The encoded protein is CASSEGSVKNEKLFF.

The chain combines TRBV11-2 with TRBJ1-6; 8 bases fit TRBD1. CDR1 and CDR2 (germline): SGHAT, FQNNGV. V lost 1 base and J lost 10; bases outside the gene matches: 6. The CDR3 loop spans 15 amino acids. CDR3 DNA: TGTGCCAGCAGCTTAGGCCGGACAGGGCACTCACCCCTCCACTTT. Protein sequence: CASSLGRTGHSPLHF.

The rearrangement uses TRBV6-1 and TRBJ2-1; 7 nucleotides align to TRBD1. From germline, CDR1 is MNHNS and CDR2 SASEGT. The CDR3 is 15 amino acids. V dropped 7 bases and J dropped 5; count of bases not matched to a gene: 11. The CDR3 region has the DNA TGTGCCAGCAACCCTGACAGGGTCGTGAACAATGAGCAGTTCTTC. It yields the protein CASNPDRVVNNEQFF.

The chain has TRBV5-1 and TRBJ2-5; D possibly corresponds to TRBD2 (5 bases). The CDR3 is 14 residues long. Trimming took 4 bases from V and 5 from J, leaving 15 bases between them. CDR1 and CDR2 from the germline V gene are SGHRS and YFSETQ. CDR3 nucleotides: TGCGCCAGCAGCGCGGAGCCTAGCTGGGAGACCCAGTACTTC. This sequence encodes CASSAEPSWETQYF.

The chain has TRBV2 and TRBJ1-5; D might be TRBD1 (6 bases). V lost 2 bases and J lost 4, with 21 bases in between. The length of the CDR3 is 18 residues. The germline gives CDR1 SNHLY, CDR2 FYNNEI. CDR3 sequence reads: CASSELPNTSRGNQPQHF. The CDR3 DNA reads TGTGCCAGCAGTGAATTACCCAACACGTCGAGGGGGAATCAGCCCCAGCATTTT. The variable domain in full, with the rest retrieved from reference TRBV2 and TRBJ1-5, is EPEVTQTPSHQVTQMGQEVILRCVPISNHLYFYWYRQILGQKVEFLVSFYNNEISEKSEIFDDQFSVERPDGSNFTLKIRSTKLEDSAMYFCASSELPNTSRGNQPQHFGDGTRLSIL.

This clone occurred a few times. DNA for the CDR3: TGCGCCAGCAGCCCGGGGGGGGGACGGAACTACGAGCAGTACTTC. It is translated as CASSPGGGRNYEQYF. V usage is TRBV5-1 and J usage is TRBJ2-7; TRBD2 matches at 8 bases. Per the germline V gene, CDR1 is SGHRS and CDR2 is YFSETQ. V gave up 4 bases and J gave up 3 bases; unmatched junction bases: 9. CDR3 length: 15 amino acids. Variable domain in full (rest from reference TRBV5-1 and TRBJ2-7): KAGVTQTPRYLIKTRGQQVTLSCSPISGHRSVSWYQQTPGQGLQFLFEYFSETQRNKGNFPGRFSGRQFSNSRSEMNVSTLELGDSALYLCASSPGGGRNYEQYFGPGTRLTVT.

The chain has TRBV6-1 and TRBJ1-1; 7 nucleotides agree with TRBD1. The CDR3 has 17 amino acids. CDR1 and CDR2 from the germline V gene are MNHNS and SASEGT. The V gene end was trimmed by 4 bases and the J gene end by 0 bases; junction bases not matched to a gene: 11. The CDR3 region has the DNA TGTGCCAGCAGTGTGATGAATCCGGGACAGCTGAACACTGAAGCTTTCTTT. It specifies CASSVMNPGQLNTEAFF.